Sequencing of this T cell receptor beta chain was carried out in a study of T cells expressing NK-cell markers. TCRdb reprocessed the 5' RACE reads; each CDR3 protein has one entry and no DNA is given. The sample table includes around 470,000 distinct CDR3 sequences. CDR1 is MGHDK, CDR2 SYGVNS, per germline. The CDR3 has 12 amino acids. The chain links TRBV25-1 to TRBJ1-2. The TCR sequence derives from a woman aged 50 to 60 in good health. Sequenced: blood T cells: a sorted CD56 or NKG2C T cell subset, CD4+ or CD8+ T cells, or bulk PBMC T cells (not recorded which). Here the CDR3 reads CASSGGGRGYTF.